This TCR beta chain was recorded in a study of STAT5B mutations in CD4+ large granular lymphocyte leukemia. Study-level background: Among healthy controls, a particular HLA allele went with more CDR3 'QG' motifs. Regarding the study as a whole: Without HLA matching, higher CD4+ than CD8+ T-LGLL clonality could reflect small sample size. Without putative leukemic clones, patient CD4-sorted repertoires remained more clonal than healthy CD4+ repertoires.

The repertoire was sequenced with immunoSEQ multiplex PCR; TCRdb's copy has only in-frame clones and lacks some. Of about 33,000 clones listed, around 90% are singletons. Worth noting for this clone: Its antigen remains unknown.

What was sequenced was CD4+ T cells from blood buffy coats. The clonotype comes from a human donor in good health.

CDR3 nucleotides: TGCAGCGTTGAAGATGAGCGGTTGAATAACTACAATGAGCAGTTCTTC. Amino acid sequence: CSVEDERLNNYNEQFF. This chain connects TRBV29-1 to TRBJ2-1; possibly TRBD2 for D (5 bases). The CDR3 length is 16 residues. Germline V CDR1 and CDR2: SQVTM, ANQGSEA. Trimming took 0 bases from V and 3 from J, leaving 15 bases between them.